Listed below are T cell receptor beta chains from one sample, sequenced in a study of cytomegalovirus exposure and HLA in healthy donors. Sequenced by immunoSEQ multiplex PCR; TCRdb stores in-frame clones only, minus some. The sample has fewer than 70,000 clones, 90% to 96% seen once. What was sequenced was PBMCs. Source of these receptors: a man younger than 30 in good health and CMV-seronegative. The CDR3 runs from the conserved cysteine through the conserved F or W. D genes are given only for firm matches. Not every row has a clone size; where given, it reads once, few, many or a size class.

V gene,J gene,CDR3 length,D gene,clone size,CDR3 protein,CDR3 DNA
TRBV6-5,TRBJ1-4,15,TRBD1,once,CASSLAGTAREKLFF,TGTGCCAGCAGCCTGGCCGGGACAGCGCGAGAAAAACTGTTTTTT
TRBV9,TRBJ1-5,19,-,-,CASSVEVWTDVLGNQPQHF,TGTGCCAGCAGCGTAGAAGTTTGGACAGACGTTCTGGGGAATCAGCCCCAGCATTTT
TRBV19,TRBJ1-3,15,TRBD1,-,CASSTTGGTGNTIYF,TGTGCCAGTAGTACTACAGGGGGGACTGGAAACACCATATATTTT
TRBV4-1,TRBJ1-3,15,TRBD1,-,CASSRRDSSGNTIYF,TGCGCCAGCAGCCGCCGGGACAGCTCTGGAAACACCATATATTTT
TRBV5-1,TRBJ2-3,17,TRBD1,-,CASSLVPKGAGADTQYF,TGCGCCAGCAGCTTGGTTCCGAAGGGGGCCGGGGCAGATACACAGTATTTT
TRBV28,TRBJ2-2,17,-,-,CASSPLGGEINTGELFF,TGTGCCAGCAGTCCCCTCGGGGGAGAAATCAACACCGGGGAGCTGTTTTTT
TRBV4-1,TRBJ1-5,17,TRBD1,once,CASSQALDRGRGQPQHF,TGCGCCAGCAGCCAAGCCCTGGACAGGGGAAGAGGTCAGCCCCAGCATTTT
TRBV28,TRBJ2-3,13,-,-,CASSYRGTDTQYF,TGTGCCAGCAGTTACAGGGGCACAGATACGCAGTATTTT
TRBV4-1,TRBJ2-7,14,TRBD1,once,CASSQPHRGSEQYF,TGCGCCAGCAGCCAACCTCACAGGGGGAGTGAGCAGTACTTC
TRBV5-1,TRBJ2-3,14,-,-,CASSLAQGSDTQYF,TGCGCCAGCAGCTTGGCCCAGGGGAGTGATACGCAGTATTTT
TRBV2,TRBJ2-1,15,-,once,CASSSGTTAYNEQFF,TGTGCCAGCAGTTCCGGGACAACGGCCTATAATGAGCAGTTCTTC
TRBV30,TRBJ2-7,13,TRBD2,-,CAWTESGSYEQYF,TGTGCCTGGACCGAAAGCGGGAGCTACGAGCAGTACTTC
TRBV15,TRBJ2-5,14,-,-,CATSTNQVEETQYF,TGTGCCACCAGCACCAACCAGGTAGAAGAGACCCAGTACTTC
TRBV18,TRBJ2-7,15,-,-,CASSINQAGSYEQYF,TGTGCCAGCTCAATAAATCAGGCCGGCTCCTACGAGCAGTACTTC
TRBV27,TRBJ2-1,14,TRBD1,-,CASSFDRGQTSLFF,TGTGCCAGCAGTTTTGACAGGGGCCAGACTAGTCTTTTCTTC
TRBV27,TRBJ2-3,12,-,-,CASSFGGRGQYF,TGTGCCAGCAGTTTTGGAGGGCGCGGGCAGTATTTT
TRBV20-1,TRBJ2-7,11,-,-,CRALSSYEQYF,TGCAGAGCACTGAGCTCCTACGAGCAGTACTTC